These T cell receptor beta chains were read from a single sample in a study of preoperative IRX-2 immunotherapy in early breast cancer. Assay: immunoSEQ multiplex PCR; the TCRdb copy retains only in-frame clones and omits some. This sample has more than 50,000 clones; roughly 95% occur once, and the top ten carry roughly 1.5%. The biological material was taken from a patient treated with IRX-2 immunotherapy. These receptors were taken from a human donor with breast cancer. Both conserved end residues are part of each CDR3. A D gene is named only where the DNA matches it firmly. Not every row has a clone size; where given, it reads once, few, many or a size class.

v_call,d_call,clone_size,j_call,cdr3_aa,cdr3_nt
TRBV27,NA,NA,TRBJ2-7,CASSYGRGVYEQYF,TGTGCCAGCAGTTACGGACGGGGCGTCTACGAGCAGTACTTC
TRBV29-1,TRBD2,NA,TRBJ2-1,CSGGLAGRGLEQFF,TGCAGCGGCGGACTAGCGGGGAGAGGTCTTGAGCAGTTCTTC
TRBV10-3,NA,NA,TRBJ1-1,CASQEGRGRGTEAFF,TGTGCCTCTCAGGAGGGGAGGGGGAGAGGAACTGAAGCTTTCTTT
TRBV7-2,NA,NA,TRBJ1-5,CASSLVIRAFGDNQPQHF,TGTGCCAGCAGCTTAGTCATAAGGGCGTTCGGGGATAATCAGCCCCAGCATTTT
TRBV2,NA,NA,TRBJ2-2,CASSLAKGTGELFF,TGTGCCAGCAGTCTAGCGAAAGGGACCGGGGAGCTGTTTTTT
TRBV4-3,TRBD1,once,TRBJ1-4,CASSPQDRAGEKLFF,TGCGCCAGCAGCCCCCAGGACAGGGCAGGCGAAAAACTGTTTTTT
TRBV28,NA,NA,TRBJ1-5,CASHQLGGQPQHF,TGTGCCAGCCATCAATTAGGCGGTCAGCCCCAGCATTTT
TRBV10-3,TRBD2,NA,TRBJ2-3,CAISDDGRSDTQYF,TGTGCCATCAGTGATGACGGGAGGTCAGATACGCAGTATTTT
TRBV29-1,TRBD1,NA,TRBJ1-1,CSVDQGAPEAFF,TGCAGCGTTGACCAGGGGGCTCCTGAAGCTTTCTTT
TRBV28,NA,NA,TRBJ2-2,CASSPAVGELFF,TGTGCCAGCAGCCCTGCAGTTGGGGAGCTGTTTTTT
TRBV7-2,NA,NA,TRBJ1-6,CASSLDSPLHF,TGTGCCAGCAGCTTAGATTCACCCCTCCACTTT
TRBV19,TRBD1,NA,TRBJ1-4,CASSSPGQGSGKLFF,TGTGCCAGTAGTAGCCCGGGACAGGGGAGTGGAAAACTGTTTTTT
TRBV11-3,TRBD1,NA,TRBJ2-7,CASSAPDRVPYF,TGTGCCAGCAGCGCACCCGACAGGGTTCCGTACTTC
TRBV6-5,NA,once,TRBJ2-2,CASSYAGQITGELFF,TGTGCCAGCAGTTATGCCGGACAAATAACCGGGGAGCTGTTTTTT
TRBV7-2,TRBD1,NA,TRBJ1-3,CASSRDRAVSGNTIYF,TGTGCCAGCAGCAGGGACAGGGCCGTCTCTGGAAACACCATATATTTT
TRBV6-6,NA,NA,TRBJ1-3,CASSYPAAWGNTIYF,TGTGCCAGCAGTTACCCGGCAGCTTGGGGAAACACCATATATTTT
TRBV28,NA,NA,TRBJ1-2,CASSSQGYTF,TGTGCCAGCAGTTCTCAGGGCTACACCTTC
TRBV7-7,TRBD1,NA,TRBJ1-4,CASSQGGAPNEKLFF,TGTGCCAGCAGCCAGGGGGGGGCTCCTAATGAAAAACTGTTTTTT
TRBV20-1,NA,once,TRBJ1-2,CSASSYYGYTF,TGCAGTGCTAGTAGCTACTATGGCTACACCTTC
TRBV7-2,NA,once,TRBJ1-4,CASSLVGSTNEKLFF,TGTGCCAGCAGCTTAGTTGGGAGTACTAATGAAAAACTGTTTTTT
TRBV5-1,NA,NA,TRBJ2-7,CASSLTGTSYEQYF,TGCGCCAGCAGCTTGACAGGGACCTCCTACGAGCAGTACTTC
TRBV19,TRBD2,NA,TRBJ2-2,CASKLASLNTGELFF,TGTGCCAGTAAACTAGCGTCCCTGAACACCGGGGAGCTGTTTTTT
TRBV27,NA,NA,TRBJ2-1,CASTLGPGSYNEQFF,TGTGCCAGCACCTTGGGTCCGGGGTCCTACAATGAGCAGTTCTTC
TRBV5-1,NA,NA,TRBJ1-5,CASSQGNGQPQHF,TGCGCCAGCAGCCAGGGGAACGGCCAGCCCCAGCATTTT
TRBV19,TRBD1,NA,TRBJ2-7,CASSIGDSISYEQYF,TGTGCCAGTAGTATAGGGGACAGCATCTCCTACGAGCAGTACTTC
TRBV2,NA,NA,TRBJ1-4,CASSEVAAHNEKLFF,TGTGCCAGCAGTGAAGTGGCGGCGCATAATGAAAAACTGTTTTTT
TRBV5-1,NA,NA,TRBJ2-1,CASSRQASHNEQFF,TGCGCCAGCAGCCGACAAGCCTCCCACAATGAGCAGTTCTTC
TRBV7-8,NA,NA,TRBJ2-5,CASSFDRWETQYF,TGTGCCAGCAGCTTCGACAGGTGGGAGACCCAGTACTTC
TRBV5-1,NA,NA,TRBJ1-1,CASSLEMAAEAFF,TGCGCCAGCAGCTTGGAAATGGCGGCTGAAGCTTTCTTT
TRBV19,NA,few,TRBJ1-5,CASSIRTSNQPQHF,TGTGCCAGTAGTATACGGACTAGCAATCAGCCCCAGCATTTT
TRBV4-2,TRBD1,once,TRBJ2-7,CASSQDTGDIYEQYF,TGTGCCAGCAGCCAAGATACAGGGGATATTTACGAGCAGTACTTC
TRBV5-4,NA,NA,TRBJ2-5,CASSLPGLQETQYF,TGTGCCAGCAGCTTGCCGGGACTTCAAGAGACCCAGTACTTC
TRBV7-9,TRBD2,NA,TRBJ2-3,CASSSSLAGAGTQYF,TGTGCCAGCAGCTCCTCACTAGCGGGGGCGGGTACGCAGTATTTT
TRBV2,TRBD1,NA,TRBJ2-1,CASKPGTGGYNEQFF,TGTGCCAGCAAACCTGGGACAGGGGGATACAATGAGCAGTTCTTC
TRBV27,NA,few,TRBJ1-5,CASSLSLRGPQHF,TGTGCCAGCAGTTTATCGCTACGGGGGCCCCAGCATTTT